This T cell receptor beta chain was profiled in a study of T-cell memory formation after mild COVID-19. Overall study context: The TCR clusters were mostly specific to one donor. General study points: CD4+ contracting clones were mainly CM and EM; CD8+ ones, EMRA.

The V end lost 10 bases, the J end lost 3 bases, and 17 bases lay between the germline ends. The CDR3 runs 14 residues. Germline lookup yields CDR1 SNHLY and CDR2 FYNNEI. Via MiXCR, TCRdb re-called the 5' RACE reads, giving one row per CDR3 protein. The data show roughly 280,000 distinct CDR3 sequences, with 7% to 10% seen just once and 20% to 25% held by the top ten. This clonotype was seen only a few times. Antigen unknown. Sequenced input: PBMCs or a T cell subset sorted from them (not recorded which). This sequence joins TRBV2 and TRBJ2-3; D is undetermined. This TCR came from a man aged 18 to 29 who had mild COVID-19 (a few samples of this study predate the infection). Cell type and time point are not known. The CDR3 spells CAILDRGGTDTQYF. CDR3 nucleotide sequence: TGTGCCATTCTAGACCGCGGTGGGACAGATACGCAGTATTTT.